Following are 13 T cell receptor beta chains from one sample sequenced in a study of T cells in Graves' hyperthyroidism and ophthalmopathy. From RNA transcripts, TCR beta CDR3 regions were amplified. First-round RT-PCR targeting the TCR CDR3 was performed with the HTBI primer set. MiXCR, run by TCRdb on the multiplex PCR reads, gives a single entry per CDR3 protein. The table records a few hundred thousand distinct CDR3 sequences, about 14% of them present only once. Sequenced input: blood. The source is a woman in her 40s with Graves' hyperthyroidism.

This clonotype was seen repeatedly, ten times or more. This chain connects TRBV3-1 to TRBJ2-1; D is uncertain. V lost 5 bases, J lost 4 bases, and 15 bases lay in between. CDR1 is LGHDT, CDR2 YNNKEL, per germline (reference sequence). The CDR3 has 15 residues. The CDR3: CASSAGTALYNEQFF. DNA for the CDR3: TGTGCCAGCAGCGCCGGAACAGCCCTATACAATGAGCAGTTCTTC.

This clonotype was observed a few times. This chain links TRBV14 with TRBJ1-2; D gene ambiguous. V lost 1 base and J 4 bases, leaving 13 bases between the germline ends. This CDR3 is built from 15 residues. The germline gives CDR1 SGHDN, CDR2 FVKESK. Written as DNA, the CDR3 is TGTGCCAGCAGCCAAGCCTCAGGTTTACCCTATGGCTACACCTTC. Translation gives CASSQASGLPYGYTF.

This chain uses TRBV29-1 with TRBJ1-1; no firm D call. The germline gives CDR1 SQVTM, CDR2 ANQGSEA. This CDR3 has 11 residues. The V gene lost 2 bases and the J gene lost 5 bases, with 6 bases spanning the gap. The CDR3 reads CSVETHTEAFF. CDR3 nucleotide sequence: TGCAGCGTTGAAACCCATACTGAAGCTTTCTTT.

The chain couples TRBV28 to TRBJ2-2; tentatively, D is TRBD2 (7 bases). Trimming pared 5 bases from V and 5 bases from J, leaving 12 bases between. The CDR3 is 14 residues long. Germline assignment: CDR1 MDHEN and CDR2 SYDVKM. In DNA form, the CDR3 reads TGTGCCAGCAGTACGGGGGGCTGGACCGGGGAGCTGTTTTTT. Translating it yields CASSTGGWTGELFF. The entire variable domain, with the rest obtained from reference TRBV28 and TRBJ2-2, is as follows: DVKVTQSSRYLVKRTGEKVFLECVQDMDHENMFWYRQDPGLGLRLIYFSYDVKMKEKGDIPEGYSVSREKKERFSLILESASTNQTSMYLCASSTGGWTGELFFGEGSRLTVL.

The J gene is TRBJ2-3, the V gene TRBV10-3; TRBD2 agrees at 15 bases. The ends lost 6 bases at V and 5 bases at J; junction bases unmatched: 6. CDR1 and CDR2 from the germline V gene are ENHRY and SYGVKD. The CDR3 is made up of 16 amino acids. CDR3 protein: CAISGTSGRWGDTQYF. Here the CDR3 DNA reads TGTGCCATCAGCGGGACTAGCGGGAGGTGGGGAGATACGCAGTATTTT.

This clonotype was seen a handful of times. V gene TRBV29-1 combines with J gene TRBJ1-2; D is uncertain. Germline-derived CDR1 and CDR2 are SQVTM and ANQGSEA. The length of the CDR3 is 9 residues. V was trimmed by 2 bases and J by 7 bases, leaving 2 bases between them. CDR3 region: CSVESGYTF. The CDR3 DNA sequence: TGCAGCGTTGAAAGTGGCTACACCTTC.

This clonotype was picked up a small number of times. The J gene is TRBJ2-3, the V gene TRBV5-1; possible D gene TRBD2, 6 bases. In germline, CDR1 is SGHRS, CDR2 YFSETQ. Trimming cost V 4 bases and J 4 bases, with 16 bases left between them. CDR3 length: 15 amino acids. CDR3 in amino acids: CASSIGTLVADTQYF. In nucleotides, the CDR3 is TGCGCCAGCAGCATCGGGACTTTGGTGGCAGATACGCAGTATTTT.

The sample holds many counts of this clonotype. The chain couples TRBV28 to TRBJ2-5, with D hard to call. The germline CDR1 and CDR2 sequences are MDHEN and SYDVKM. Trimming removed 1 base from V and 1 base from J, with 7 bases in between. This CDR3 spans 14 amino acids. This chain's CDR3 is CASSLYHSQETQYF. In DNA form, the CDR3 reads TGTGCCAGCAGTTTATACCACAGCCAAGAGACCCAGTACTTC. The full variable domain, in which reference TRBV28 and TRBJ2-5 provide the parts outside the CDR3, is DVKVTQSSRYLVKRTGEKVFLECVQDMDHENMFWYRQDPGLGLRLIYFSYDVKMKEKGDIPEGYSVSREKKERFSLILESASTNQTSMYLCASSLYHSQETQYFGPGTRLLVL.

This clonotype was counted ten times or more. The CDR3 DNA sequence: TGTGCCTGGAGTACACGACAGAGTGGAACTTTTTTTAGCACAGATACGCAGTATTTT. Translated: CAWSTRQSGTFFSTDTQYF. V and J are TRBV30 and TRBJ2-3; D is perhaps TRBD1 (5 bases). In germline, CDR1 is GTSNPN, CDR2 SVGIG (reference sequence). The CDR3 is 19 amino acids. Between the trimmed V and J ends, which lost 2 bases and 0 bases, there was a span of 24 bases.

This clonotype has more than one count but fewer than ten. This chain links TRBV5-6 with TRBJ2-7; D unclear. The CDR3 contains 11 residues. Deletions cut 0 bases from V and 5 bases from J, with 3 bases between. Germline V gives CDR1 SGHDT, CDR2 YYEEEE. The chain's CDR3 is CASSLDHEQYF. The CDR3 DNA is TGTGCCAGCAGCTTGGACCACGAGCAGTACTTC.

Many counts were recorded for this clonotype. This chain links TRBV12-3 or TRBV12-4 with TRBJ1-3, with unresolved D. The CDR3 covers 14 residues. V was trimmed by 8 bases and J by 0 bases, leaving 11 bases between them. CDR3 nucleotides: TGTGCCAGCGCCAAGGGCAGCTCTGGAAACACCATATATTTT. It codes for CASAKGSSGNTIYF.

This clonotype was picked up a small number of times. The CDR3 here is CASSQDRASWSYEQYF. The CDR3 DNA sequence: TGTGCCAGCAGCCAAGATAGGGCTAGCTGGTCCTACGAGCAGTACTTC. This rearrangement joins TRBV4-2 to TRBJ2-7, with TRBD2 as a possible D gene (5 bases). Germline V lookup: CDR1 LGHNA, CDR2 YNFKEQ. CDR3 length: 16 residues. V was shortened by 0 bases and J by 1 base, with 13 bases between the two germline ends.

This clonotype was recorded at least ten times. The chain is built from TRBV10-3 and TRBJ2-1; 8 positions match TRBD1. J lost 6 bases, V lost 6 bases, and 7 bases had no gene match. The CDR3 has 14 residues. Germline lookup yields CDR1 ENHRY and CDR2 SYGVKD. CDR3 coding DNA: TGTGCCATCAGCACAGGACAGGGCAGCAATGAGCAGTTCTTC. It yields the protein CAISTGQGSNEQFF.